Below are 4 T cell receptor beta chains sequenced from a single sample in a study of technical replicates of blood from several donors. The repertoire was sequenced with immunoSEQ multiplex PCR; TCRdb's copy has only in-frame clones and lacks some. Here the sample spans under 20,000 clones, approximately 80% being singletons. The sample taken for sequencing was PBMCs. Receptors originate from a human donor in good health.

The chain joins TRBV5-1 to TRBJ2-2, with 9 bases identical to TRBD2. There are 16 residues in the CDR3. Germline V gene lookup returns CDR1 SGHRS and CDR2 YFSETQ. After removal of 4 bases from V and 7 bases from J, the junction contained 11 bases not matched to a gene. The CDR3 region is CASSHIAGEGNGELFF. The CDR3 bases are TGCGCCAGCAGCCATATAGCGGGAGAGGGTAACGGGGAGCTGTTTTTT.

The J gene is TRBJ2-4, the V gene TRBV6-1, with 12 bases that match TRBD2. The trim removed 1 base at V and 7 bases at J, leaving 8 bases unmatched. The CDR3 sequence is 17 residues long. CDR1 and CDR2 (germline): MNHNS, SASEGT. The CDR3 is CASSEVRTSGTGNIQYF. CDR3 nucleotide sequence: TGTGCCAGCAGTGAAGTTAGGACTAGCGGGACGGGGAACATTCAGTACTTC.

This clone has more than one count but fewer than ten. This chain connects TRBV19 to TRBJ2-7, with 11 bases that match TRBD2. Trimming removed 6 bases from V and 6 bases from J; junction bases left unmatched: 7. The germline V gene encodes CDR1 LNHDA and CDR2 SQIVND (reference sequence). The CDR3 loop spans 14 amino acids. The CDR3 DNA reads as TGTGCCAGTAGGGTAACTAGCGGGAGAGGCGAGCAGTACTTC. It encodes CASRVTSGRGEQYF.

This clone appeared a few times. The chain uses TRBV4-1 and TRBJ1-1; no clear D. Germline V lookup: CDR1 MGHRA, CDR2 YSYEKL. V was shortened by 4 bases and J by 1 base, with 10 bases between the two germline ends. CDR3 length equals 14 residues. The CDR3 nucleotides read TGCGCCAGCAGCCTAAGCCCAGGGAACACTGAAGCTTTCTTT. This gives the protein CASSLSPGNTEAFF.